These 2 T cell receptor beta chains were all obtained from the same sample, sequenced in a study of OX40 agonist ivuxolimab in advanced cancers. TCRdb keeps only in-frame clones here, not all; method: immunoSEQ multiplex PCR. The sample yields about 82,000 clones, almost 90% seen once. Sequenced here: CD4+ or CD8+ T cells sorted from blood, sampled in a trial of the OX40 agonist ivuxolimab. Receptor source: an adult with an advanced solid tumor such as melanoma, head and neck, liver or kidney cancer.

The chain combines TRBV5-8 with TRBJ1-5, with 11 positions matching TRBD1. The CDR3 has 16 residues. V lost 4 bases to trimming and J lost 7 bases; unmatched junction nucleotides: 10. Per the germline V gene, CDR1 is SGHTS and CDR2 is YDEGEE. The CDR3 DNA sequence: TGTGCCAGCAGCGGGGGACAGGGGGGGTATGAACAGCCCCAGCATTTT. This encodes CASSGGQGGYEQPQHF.

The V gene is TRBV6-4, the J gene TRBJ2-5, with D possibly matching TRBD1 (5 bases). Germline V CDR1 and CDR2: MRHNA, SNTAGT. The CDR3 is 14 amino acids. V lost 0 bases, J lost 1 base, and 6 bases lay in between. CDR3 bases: TGTGCCAGCAGTGACTCGGACACCCAAGAGACCCAGTACTTC. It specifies CASSDSDTQETQYF.